What follows are 26 T cell receptor beta chains derived from one specimen sequenced in a study of regulatory T cells in long-lasting Graves disease. Arm-PCR of CDR3 regions and iRepertoire HTBI primers were used to build TCR beta libraries. TCRdb ran MiXCR on the multiplex PCR reads and lists one entry per CDR3 protein. The sample lists approximately 400,000 distinct CDR3 sequences, 15% to 19% occurring once. Time point reported: newly diagnosed GD, antithyroid drugs for less than 3 months. With RNA extracted from PBMCs as input, the TCR library was made. This material consisted of peripheral blood mononuclear cells (PBMCs), taken at new diagnosis, from a patient treated with antithyroid drugs. These receptors all stem from a female donor with Graves disease.

This clonotype was recorded many times. The chain has TRBV29-1 and TRBJ2-3; 9 bases map to TRBD1. Trimming took 7 bases from V and 2 from J; bases not matched to a gene: 10. The CDR3 has 15 residues. The germline gives CDR1 SQVTM, CDR2 ANQGSEA. The CDR3 DNA reads as TGCAGCGCAGAAACAGGGGGCGCCCACACAGATACGCAGTATTTT. Encoded protein: CSAETGGAHTDTQYF.

There are many counts of this clonotype. The rearrangement joins TRBV28 to TRBJ1-6; a possible D gene is TRBD1 (6 bases). Germline CDR1 and CDR2: MDHEN and SYDVKM. With 8 bases removed from V and 13 bases from J, the gap between germline ends came to 15 bases. The CDR3 totals 12 residues. CDR3 sequence: CASHTGKSPLHF. The CDR3, as DNA: TGTGCCAGCCATACAGGGAAGTCGCCCCTCCACTTT. Variable domain in full (rest from reference TRBV28 and TRBJ1-6): DVKVTQSSRYLVKRTGEKVFLECVQDMDHENMFWYRQDPGLGLRLIYFSYDVKMKEKGDIPEGYSVSREKKERFSLILESASTNQTSMYLCASHTGKSPLHFGNGTRLTVT.

A remark on this clonotype: This probably arose from a read error, given a far larger clone one base away. V usage is TRBV19 and J usage is TRBJ2-7; 8 bases map to TRBD2. This CDR3 contains 12 residues. Losses at the gene ends were 6 bases for V and 6 bases for J; bases not matched to a gene: 4. The germline gives CDR1 LNHDA, CDR2 SQIVND (reference sequence). The CDR3 reads CASSGRAFEQYF. CDR3 sequence (DNA): TGTGCCAGTAGCGGGAGGGCCTTCGAGCAGTACTTC.

There are many counts of this clonotype. V gene TRBV20-1 combines with J gene TRBJ2-7, with 7 bases fitting TRBD1. Trimming at V came to 3 bases and at J to 2 bases, leaving 10 bases not matched to a gene. This CDR3 is 15 amino acids long. Germline V gene data show CDR1 as DFQATT and CDR2 as SNEGSKA (reference sequence). The CDR3 sequence: CSASTRWDRPYEQYF. The CDR3, as DNA: TGCAGTGCTAGTACGAGGTGGGACAGACCCTACGAGCAGTACTTC.

This clonotype was seen repeatedly, ten times or more. The chain carries TRBV20-1 and TRBJ1-1; 9 nucleotides agree with TRBD1. This CDR3 is built from 15 residues. Germline values: CDR1 DFQATT, CDR2 SNEGSKA (reference sequence). J gave up 5 bases and V 5 bases, and 12 bases lay outside the gene matches. The CDR3 loop is CSAYDHRGQRTEAFF. As DNA, the CDR3 is TGCAGTGCTTACGACCACAGGGGGCAGAGGACTGAAGCTTTCTTT.

The chain links TRBV27 to TRBJ2-7; 10 bases line up with TRBD1. Germline CDR1 reads MNHEY; CDR2 reads SMNVEV (reference sequence). V trimming: 5 bases; J trimming: 6 bases; junction bases outside the gene matches: 10. The CDR3 extends over 15 amino acids. Here the CDR3 reads CASSPQGQGLPEQYF. In nucleotides, the CDR3 is TGTGCCAGCAGTCCCCAGGGACAGGGGTTGCCCGAGCAGTACTTC.

This clonotype turned up a few times. The rearrangement links TRBV18 to TRBJ2-7; TRBD1 aligns across 9 bases. V gave up 3 bases and J gave up 4 bases; unmatched junction bases: 4. In germline, CDR1 is KGHSH, CDR2 LQKENI. This CDR3 comprises 14 residues. The CDR3 nucleotides are TGTGCCAGCTCACCCGGGACAGGGTTTTACGAGCAGTACTTC. It specifies CASSPGTGFYEQYF.

The chain combines TRBV20-1 with TRBJ2-1; 9 nucleotides align to TRBD2. Germline V gene lookup returns CDR1 DFQATT and CDR2 SNEGSKA (reference sequence). The CDR3 has 17 amino acids. V lost 2 bases, J lost 6 bases, and 14 bases stayed unmatched. CDR3 sequence (DNA): TGCAGTGCTAGACCACCTTTTAGCGGGGGCGGGGGCAATGAGCAGTTCTTC. Encoded protein: CSARPPFSGGGGNEQFF.

This clonotype was found many times. The chain joins TRBV2 to TRBJ1-2; the D gene is possibly TRBD1 (5 bases). This CDR3 is 14 amino acids long. The ends were cut back, 7 bases at V and 8 bases at J, with 20 bases in the middle. Germline lookup yields CDR1 SNHLY and CDR2 FYNNEI. CDR3 in DNA: TGTGCCAGCACCCCAGGGATTCAGGGCTACGGCTACACCTTC. Protein: CASTPGIQGYGYTF. Full variable domain (outside the CDR3, taken from reference TRBV2 and TRBJ1-2): EPEVTQTPSHQVTQMGQEVILRCVPISNHLYFYWYRQILGQKVEFLVSFYNNEISEKSEIFDDQFSVERPDGSNFTLKIRSTKLEDSAMYFCASTPGIQGYGYTFGSGTRLTVV.

This clonotype was counted many times. The chain recombines TRBV12-3 or TRBV12-4 with TRBJ1-6, with a weak D call TRBD1 (6 bases). The CDR3 is 14 amino acids. The germline V and J ends were trimmed by 5 bases and 10 bases, with 15 bases remaining between them. CDR3 loop: CASSPNRESSPLHF. The CDR3 bases are TGTGCCAGCAGTCCTAACAGGGAAAGCTCACCCCTCCACTTT.

The table lists this clonotype with many counts. This chain links TRBV28 with TRBJ1-1; possible D gene TRBD1, 5 bases. CDR1 MDHEN and CDR2 SYDVKM come from the germline V gene. There are 14 residues in the CDR3. V dropped 2 bases and J dropped 6 bases, with 13 bases sitting between them. The CDR3 protein is CASSLTLGTPEAFF. CDR3 nucleotide sequence: TGTGCCAGCAGTTTAACCCTCGGGACGCCTGAAGCTTTCTTT.

V and J are TRBV19 and TRBJ1-6; D may be TRBD1 (5 bases). Trimming removed 5 bases at V and 2 bases at J, with 10 bases between. Germline loops: CDR1 LNHDA, CDR2 SQIVND (reference sequence). This CDR3 is 15 amino acids long. The CDR3 protein is CASSWRGTYNSPLHF. CDR3 in DNA: TGTGCCAGTAGTTGGAGGGGTACCTATAATTCACCCCTCCACTTT.

With regard to this clonotype: This may be a read error: a much more frequent sequence differs by one nucleotide. The rearrangement uses TRBV4-2 and TRBJ2-1, with TRBD2 identical over 16 bases. The CDR3 extends over 20 amino acids. Germline CDR1 reads LGHNA; CDR2 reads YNFKEQ. CDR3: CVSSHHGTSGRAGRFDEQFF. The DNA of the CDR3 is TGTGTCAGCAGCCATCACGGGACTAGCGGGAGGGCCGGTAGATTCGATGAGCAGTTCTTC.

This clonotype was seen only once. This chain uses TRBV5-1 with TRBJ2-1; D gene uncertain. Looked up from germline, CDR1 is SGHRS and CDR2 is YFSETQ. CDR3 size: 15 residues. Deletions cut 4 bases from V and 4 bases from J, with 15 bases between. The CDR3 is CASSLDEQIYNEQFF. CDR3 nucleotides: TGCGCCAGCAGCCTCGATGAACAGATTTACAATGAGCAGTTCTTC.

There are many counts of this clonotype. The rearrangement links TRBV30 to TRBJ2-1, with 10 bases lining up with TRBD2. This CDR3 contains 16 residues. Trimming at V came to 1 base and at J to 8 bases, leaving 11 bases not matched to a gene. Germline CDR1 is GTSNPN and CDR2 is SVGIG (reference sequence). The CDR3 loop is CAWSEGASGSPDEQFF. Written as DNA, the CDR3 is TGTGCCTGGAGTGAAGGGGCTAGCGGGAGTCCGGATGAGCAGTTCTTC.

This clonotype was seen at least ten times. The chain is built from TRBV5-1 and TRBJ2-1; 7 bases align to TRBD1. Trimming at V came to 0 bases and at J to 2 bases, leaving 2 bases not matched to a gene. CDR3 length: 15 amino acids. Germline V gene data show CDR1 as SGHRS and CDR2 as YFSETQ. The CDR3 region is CASSLGGTAYNEQFF. CDR3 DNA sequence: TGCGCCAGCAGCTTGGGGGGGACAGCCTACAATGAGCAGTTCTTC.

The table lists this clonotype with many counts. The chain has TRBV7-9 and TRBJ2-5; a possible D gene is TRBD1 (5 bases). Germline CDR1 reads SEHNR; CDR2 reads FQNEAQ (reference sequence). CDR3 length: 15 residues. V shed 7 bases and J shed 1 base, with 16 bases lying between them. The CDR3 DNA reads TGTGCCAGCACCGCGCCCAGGGTCACCCAAGAGACCCAGTACTTC. Protein sequence: CASTAPRVTQETQYF.

The chain employs TRBV19 and TRBJ1-1; D is uncertain. Per the germline V gene, CDR1 is LNHDA and CDR2 is SQIVND (reference sequence). The V and J ends lost 4 bases and 4 bases respectively, with 13 bases between them. The CDR3 consists of 14 residues. CDR3 in DNA: TGTGCCAGTAGTACTGGACGTAGAAGCACTGAAGCTTTCTTT. It yields the protein CASSTGRRSTEAFF. Using reference TRBV19 and TRBJ1-1 for the parts outside the CDR3, the full variable domain is DGGITQSPKYLFRKEGQNVTLSCEQNLNHDAMYWYRQDPGQGLRLIYYSQIVNDFQKGDIAEGYSVSREKKESFPLTVTSAQKNPTAFYLCASSTGRRSTEAFFGQGTRLTVV.

About this clonotype itself: A much larger clone differs by one base, so this may be a read error. This chain connects TRBV20-1 to TRBJ2-1; D gene ambiguous. Deletions cut 5 bases from V and 12 bases from J, with 17 bases between. Germline loops: CDR1 DFQATT, CDR2 SNEGSKA (reference sequence). The CDR3 loop spans 12 amino acids. CDR3 sequence: CSAGPFAERQFF. The CDR3 DNA sequence: TGCAGTGCTGGCCCTTTCGCAGAGAGGCAGTTCTTC.

This clonotype was picked up many times. The rearrangement uses TRBV6-1 and TRBJ2-7; D gene uncertain. Trimming stripped 5 bases from V and 8 bases from J, with 16 bases between. Germline values: CDR1 MNHNS, CDR2 SASEGT. There are 13 residues in the CDR3. Here the CDR3 DNA reads TGTGCCAGCAGTCCCCCCCCCCCTAGACAGCAGTACTTC. Translation: CASSPPPPRQQYF.

The sample holds many counts of this clonotype. The V gene is TRBV20-1, the J gene TRBJ1-5; D unresolved. The germline V gene has CDR1 DFQATT and CDR2 SNEGSKA (reference sequence). V shed 2 bases and J shed 3 bases, with 11 bases lying between them. The CDR3 spans 14 residues. Here the CDR3 DNA reads TGCAGTGCTAGAATCCAACCTGACAATCAGCCCCAGCATTTT. Amino acids: CSARIQPDNQPQHF.

This clonotype was seen at least ten times. This chain links TRBV30 with TRBJ1-4; D might be TRBD1 (5 bases). CDR3 length: 14 residues. V was cut by 2 bases and J by 6 bases, with 13 bases left in between. The germline gives CDR1 GTSNPN, CDR2 SVGIG (reference sequence). CDR3 amino acids: CAWSQGRADEKLFF. CDR3 DNA sequence: TGTGCCTGGAGTCAGGGCAGGGCCGATGAAAAACTGTTTTTT.

For this clonotype: This may come from a read error, since a much larger clone is one base off. The V gene is TRBV6-5, the J gene TRBJ2-5; 11 bases agree with TRBD2. Looked up from germline, CDR1 is MNHEY and CDR2 is SVGAGI. The CDR3 contains 16 residues. The CDR3 is CASGYGLAGIQETQYF. CDR3 coding DNA: TGTGCCAGCGGTTATGGACTAGCGGGCATACAAGAGACCCAGTACTTC.

This clonotype was seen ten or more times. This chain joins TRBV24-1 and TRBJ1-5; D is unresolved. CDR1 and CDR2 (germline): KGHDR, SFDVKD. CDR3 size: 14 residues. V was shortened by 6 bases and J by 3 bases, with 11 bases between the two germline ends. CDR3 bases: TGTGCCACCAGTTACCACGGCTCCAATCAGCCCCAGCATTTT. The encoded protein is CATSYHGSNQPQHF.

This clonotype was recorded many times. The chain joins TRBV5-1 to TRBJ2-3; 10 bases match TRBD1. The trim removed 4 bases at V and 3 bases at J, leaving 5 bases unmatched. Germline CDR1 reads SGHRS; CDR2 reads YFSETQ. This CDR3 comprises 15 residues. The CDR3 bases are TGCGCCAGCAGCCCTAGGACAGGGGGGACAGATACGCAGTATTTT. Protein product: CASSPRTGGTDTQYF.

Worth noting for this clonotype: A read error is possible here, since a much larger clone lies one base away. The rearrangement links TRBV30 to TRBJ1-1, with D unresolved. Between the trimmed V and J ends, which lost 4 bases and 6 bases, there was a span of 12 bases. The CDR3 is 12 residues long. CDR1 is GTSNPN and CDR2 is SVGIG in the germline V gene (reference sequence). CDR3 sequence reads: CAWTVQPPEAFF. Written as DNA, the CDR3 is TGTGCCTGGACTGTACAACCACCTGAAGCTTTCTTT.